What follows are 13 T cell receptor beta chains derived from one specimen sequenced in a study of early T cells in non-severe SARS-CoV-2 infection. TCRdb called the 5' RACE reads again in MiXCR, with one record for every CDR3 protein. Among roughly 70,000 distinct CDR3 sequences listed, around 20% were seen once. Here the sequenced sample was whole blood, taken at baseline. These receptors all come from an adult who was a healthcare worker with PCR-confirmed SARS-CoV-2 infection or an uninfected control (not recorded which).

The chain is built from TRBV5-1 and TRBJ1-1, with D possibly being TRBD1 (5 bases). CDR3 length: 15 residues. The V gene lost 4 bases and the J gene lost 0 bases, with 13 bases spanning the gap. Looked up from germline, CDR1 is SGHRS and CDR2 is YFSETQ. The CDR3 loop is CASSPDSYMNTEAFF. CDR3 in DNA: TGCGCCAGCAGCCCCGACAGCTACATGAACACTGAAGCTTTCTTT.

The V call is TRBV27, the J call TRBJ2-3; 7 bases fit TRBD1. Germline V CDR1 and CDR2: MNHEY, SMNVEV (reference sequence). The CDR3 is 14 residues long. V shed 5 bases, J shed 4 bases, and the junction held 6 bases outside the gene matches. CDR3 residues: CASSREGQADTQYF. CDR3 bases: TGTGCCAGCAGTCGGGAAGGACAGGCAGATACGCAGTATTTT.

CDR3 region: CASSLPSGLNTQYF. CDR3 DNA sequence: TGTGCCAGCAGCCTCCCTTCCGGTTTGAATACGCAGTATTTT. The genes are TRBV6-4 and TRBJ2-3; D is undetermined. CDR1 is MRHNA, CDR2 SNTAGT, per germline. V was clipped by 6 bases and J by 7 bases, with 17 bases between them. CDR3 length: 14 residues.

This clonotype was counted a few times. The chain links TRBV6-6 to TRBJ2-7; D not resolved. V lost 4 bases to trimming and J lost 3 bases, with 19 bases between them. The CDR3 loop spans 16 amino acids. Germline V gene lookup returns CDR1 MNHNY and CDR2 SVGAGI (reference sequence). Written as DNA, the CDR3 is TGTGCCAGCAGTTCCCGGGCCGGAACCTTCGTCTACGAGCAGTACTTC. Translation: CASSSRAGTFVYEQYF.

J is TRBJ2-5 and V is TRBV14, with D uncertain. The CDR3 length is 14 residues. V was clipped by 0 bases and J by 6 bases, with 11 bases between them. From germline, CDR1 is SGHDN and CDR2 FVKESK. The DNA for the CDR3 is TGTGCCAGCAGCCAAGAATTTGCCACGAAGACCCAGTACTTC. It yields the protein CASSQEFATKTQYF.

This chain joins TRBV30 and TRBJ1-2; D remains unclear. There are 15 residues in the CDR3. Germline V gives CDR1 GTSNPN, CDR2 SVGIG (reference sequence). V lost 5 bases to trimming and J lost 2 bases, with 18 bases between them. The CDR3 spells CAWVDRDGWNYGYTF. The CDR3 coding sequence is TGTGCCTGGGTGGATAGGGATGGATGGAACTATGGCTACACCTTC. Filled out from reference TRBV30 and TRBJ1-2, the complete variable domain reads SQTIHQWPATLVQPVGSPLSLECTVEGTSNPNLYWYRQAAGRGLQLLFYSVGIGQISSEVPQNLSASRPQDRQFILSSKKLLLSDSGFYLCAWVDRDGWNYGYTFGSGTRLTVV.

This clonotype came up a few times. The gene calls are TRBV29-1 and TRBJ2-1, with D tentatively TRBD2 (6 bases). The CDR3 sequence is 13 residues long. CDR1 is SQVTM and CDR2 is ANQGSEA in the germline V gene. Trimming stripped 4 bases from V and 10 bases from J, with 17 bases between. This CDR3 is CSVVPGVPREQFF. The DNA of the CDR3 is TGCAGCGTTGTTCCGGGAGTGCCTCGGGAGCAGTTCTTC.

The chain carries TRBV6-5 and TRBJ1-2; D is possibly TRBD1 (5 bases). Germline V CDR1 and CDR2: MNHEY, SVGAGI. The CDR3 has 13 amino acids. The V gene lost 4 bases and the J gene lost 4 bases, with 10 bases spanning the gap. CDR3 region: CASSSRDGYGYTF. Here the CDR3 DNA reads TGTGCCAGCAGTTCCAGGGACGGCTATGGCTACACCTTC.

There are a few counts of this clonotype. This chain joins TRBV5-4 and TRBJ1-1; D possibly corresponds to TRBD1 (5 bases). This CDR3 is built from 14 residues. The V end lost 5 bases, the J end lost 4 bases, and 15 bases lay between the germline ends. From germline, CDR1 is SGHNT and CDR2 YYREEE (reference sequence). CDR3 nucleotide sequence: TGTGCCAGCAGTTTCCAGGGCGGTAGCACTGAAGCTTTCTTT. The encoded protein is CASSFQGGSTEAFF.

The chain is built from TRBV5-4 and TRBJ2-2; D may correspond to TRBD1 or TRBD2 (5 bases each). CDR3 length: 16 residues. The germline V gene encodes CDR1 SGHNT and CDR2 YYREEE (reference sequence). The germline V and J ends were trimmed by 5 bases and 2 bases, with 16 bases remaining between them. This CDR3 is CASSFEGNVNTGELFF. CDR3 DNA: TGTGCCAGCAGTTTTGAGGGGAATGTAAACACCGGGGAGCTGTTTTTT.

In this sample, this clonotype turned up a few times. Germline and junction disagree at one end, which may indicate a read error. CDR3 loop: CASSLSGGQETQYF. The CDR3 DNA reads TGTGCCAGCAGCCTTAGCGGGGGCCAAGAAACCCAGTACTTC. V and J are TRBV3-1 and TRBJ2-5, with 9 bases fitting TRBD2. Germline V gene sequence: CDR1 LGHDT, CDR2 YNNKEL (reference sequence). The length of the CDR3 is 14 residues.

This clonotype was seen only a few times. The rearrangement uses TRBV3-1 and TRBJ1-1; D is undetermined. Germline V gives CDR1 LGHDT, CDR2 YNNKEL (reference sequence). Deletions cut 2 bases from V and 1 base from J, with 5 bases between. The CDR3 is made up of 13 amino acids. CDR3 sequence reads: CASSQKGNTEAFF. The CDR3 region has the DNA TGTGCCAGCAGCCAAAAAGGGAACACTGAAGCTTTCTTT.

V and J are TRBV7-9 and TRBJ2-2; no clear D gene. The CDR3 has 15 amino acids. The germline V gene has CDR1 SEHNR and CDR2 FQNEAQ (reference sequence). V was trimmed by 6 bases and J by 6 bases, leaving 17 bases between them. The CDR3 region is CASSLRWGRSGELFF. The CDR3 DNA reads TGTGCCAGCAGTTTGCGTTGGGGAAGGTCCGGGGAGCTGTTTTTT.